This TCR beta chain derives from a study of shared clonotypes between healthy human individuals. CD45RO-negative, CCR7-selected cells formed the naive CD8 fraction, which excluded terminally differentiated effector memory CD45RA+ cells. Points on this clone: The antigen is undetermined.

General study findings and limits: Non-shared clonotypes had lower generation probabilities than clonotypes shared by all four sorted-subset donors. Roughly 5% of naive CD4 clonotypes were shared across a handful of donors. Naive subsets generally had larger estimated richness than memory subsets.

Germline V gives CDR1 SGHNT, CDR2 YYREEE (reference sequence). Trimming stripped 5 bases from V and 6 bases from J, with 12 bases between. The CDR3 consists of 12 residues. Only in-frame clones appear in the TCRdb table, and some are missing; sequencing was by immunoSEQ multiplex PCR. The data contain around 610,000 clones, around 96% of them singletons. This receptor was obtained from a woman in her twenties or thirties in good health. The sequenced material came from naive CD8+ T cells sorted from blood. V is TRBV5-4 and J is TRBJ2-7; D gene uncertain. CDR3: CASRSSPGEQYF. The CDR3 bases are TGTGCCAGCAGAAGTAGCCCAGGCGAGCAGTACTTC.